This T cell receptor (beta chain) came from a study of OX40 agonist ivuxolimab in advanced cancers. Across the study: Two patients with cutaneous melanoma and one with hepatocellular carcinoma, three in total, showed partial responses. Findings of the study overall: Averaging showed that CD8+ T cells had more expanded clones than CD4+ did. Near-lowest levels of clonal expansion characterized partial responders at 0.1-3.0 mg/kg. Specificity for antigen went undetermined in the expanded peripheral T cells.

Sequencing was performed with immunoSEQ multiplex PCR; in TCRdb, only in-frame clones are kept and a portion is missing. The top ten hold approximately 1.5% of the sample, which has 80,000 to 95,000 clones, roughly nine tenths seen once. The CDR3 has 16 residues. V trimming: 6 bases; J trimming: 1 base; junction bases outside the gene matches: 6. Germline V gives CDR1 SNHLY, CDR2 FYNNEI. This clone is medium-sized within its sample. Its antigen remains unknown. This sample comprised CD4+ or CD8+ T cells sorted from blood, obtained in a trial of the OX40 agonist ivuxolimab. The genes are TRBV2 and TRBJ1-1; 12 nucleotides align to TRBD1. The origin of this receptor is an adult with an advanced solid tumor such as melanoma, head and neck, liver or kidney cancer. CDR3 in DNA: TGTGCCAGCAGACCGGGACAGGGGGCGGGGAACACTGAAGCTTTCTTT. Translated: CASRPGQGAGNTEAFF.